Below are 30 T cell receptor beta chains sequenced from a single sample in a study of breast tumors, draining lymph nodes, adjacent tissues. TCRdb independently ran MiXCR on the multiplex PCR reads; one entry per CDR3 protein. Of approximately 22,000 distinct CDR3 sequences listed, roughly 32% are singletons. Material: breast tumor tissue. These receptors were obtained from a female donor with breast cancer. Some clones in this sample may be carry-over from other donors' samples.

The chain carries TRBV27 and TRBJ2-5, with D maybe TRBD2 (6 bases). The V end lost 4 bases, the J end lost 5 bases, and 14 bases lay between the germline ends. This CDR3 region has 14 residues. Germline V gene data show CDR1 as MNHEY and CDR2 as SMNVEV (reference sequence). CDR3 protein: CASSSHRGSETQYF. The CDR3 coding sequence is TGTGCCAGCAGTTCACACCGGGGGAGCGAGACCCAGTACTTC.

In this sample, this clonotype turned up many times. A much larger clone sits a single nucleotide away, making a read error possible. The gene calls are TRBV20-1 and TRBJ2-7, with a weak D call TRBD1 (8 bases). The CDR3 sequence is 16 residues long. Per the germline V gene, CDR1 is DFQATT and CDR2 is SNEGSKA (reference sequence). CDR3 sequence (DNA): TGCAGTGCTAGATCCGGGGGGTCAGGGGGCACCTACGGGCAGTACTTC. Translating gives CSARSGGSGGTYGQYF.

By share, this clonotype counts as medium-sized (0.01 to 0.1%). The V gene is TRBV2, the J gene TRBJ2-1; maybe TRBD2 (6 bases). V lost 3 bases and J lost 0, with 12 bases in between. Germline V gives CDR1 SNHLY, CDR2 FYNNEI. The CDR3 totals 16 residues. In DNA form, the CDR3 reads TGTGCCAGCAGTGACAGTCTAGCGAGCTCCTACAATGAGCAGTTCTTC. It specifies CASSDSLASSYNEQFF.

This clonotype has at least ten counts. The J gene is TRBJ1-5, the V gene TRBV20-1; 7 nucleotides line up with TRBD1. The junction had 9 bases not matched to a gene; V was cut back by 2 bases and J by 5 bases. CDR3 length equals 15 residues. Germline V gene sequence: CDR1 DFQATT, CDR2 SNEGSKA (reference sequence). The CDR3 region has the DNA TGCAGTGCTAGACCGGGGACAGCCGGGGATCAGCCCCAGCATTTT. Protein: CSARPGTAGDQPQHF.

This chain connects TRBV11-3 to TRBJ2-3; TRBD2 matches 10 bases. Unmatched junction bases numbered 6, after V lost 4 bases and J lost 2 bases. The CDR3 runs to 16 residues. Germline V gives CDR1 SGHNT, CDR2 YENEEA. The CDR3 region is CASSWASGGVTDTQYF. As DNA, the CDR3 is TGTGCCAGCAGCTGGGCTAGCGGGGGCGTCACAGATACGCAGTATTTT.

This clonotype was observed a single time. J is TRBJ2-3 and V is TRBV20-1; D call uncertain. This CDR3 has 15 amino acids. Germline V gives CDR1 DFQATT, CDR2 SNEGSKA (reference sequence). Trimming pared 0 bases from V and 2 bases from J, leaving 12 bases between. Here the CDR3 reads CSARDKAPPTDTQYF. CDR3 sequence (DNA): TGCAGTGCTAGAGATAAAGCTCCCCCCACAGATACGCAGTATTTT.

This clonotype was detected ten times or more. The V call is TRBV4-1, the J call TRBJ2-7, with D possibly TRBD2 on 5 matching bases. This CDR3 has 12 residues. V lost 0 bases and J 6 bases, leaving 6 bases between the germline ends. Germline V gives CDR1 MGHRA, CDR2 YSYEKL. The CDR3 sequence is CASSQEGGEQYF. The CDR3 nucleotides are TGCGCCAGCAGCCAAGAAGGAGGCGAGCAGTACTTC.

As concerns this clonotype: This sequence may be a read error, since a much larger clone differs from it by one base. For the CDR3, the DNA is TGTGCCAGCTGTAGCGGGAGGGCCGACGAGACCCAGTACTTC. As protein: CASCSGRADETQYF. The rearrangement links TRBV25-1 to TRBJ2-5, with 11 bases identical to TRBD2. After removal of 8 bases from V and 5 bases from J, the junction contained 7 bases not matched to a gene. The CDR3 extends over 14 amino acids. Germline V CDR1 and CDR2: MGHDK, SYGVNS.

This clonotype appeared many times. The chain recombines TRBV27 with TRBJ2-5, with D possibly matching TRBD2 (6 bases). The CDR3 extends over 15 amino acids. The ends were cut back, 3 bases at V and 3 bases at J, with 14 bases in the middle. From germline, CDR1 is MNHEY and CDR2 SMNVEV (reference sequence). This CDR3 is CASSLMEGGKETQYF. The CDR3 DNA reads TGTGCCAGCAGTTTGATGGAGGGTGGAAAAGAGACCCAGTACTTC.

This clonotype appeared many times. The chain links TRBV20-1 to TRBJ2-3; weak D call: TRBD1 (6 bases). The CDR3 is 13 amino acids. Germline CDR1 reads DFQATT; CDR2 reads SNEGSKA (reference sequence). Trimming shortened V by 6 bases and J by 2 bases, and 12 bases separated the two germline ends. The CDR3 reads CSARWGPTDTQYF. The CDR3 DNA follows: TGCAGTGCCCGGTGGGGGCCCACAGATACGCAGTATTTT.

The table lists this clonotype with a few counts. CDR3 protein: CASSFREGAFGQPQHF. CDR3 sequence (DNA): TGTGCCAGCAGTTTTCGGGAGGGGGCTTTCGGTCAGCCCCAGCATTTT. The genes are TRBV28 and TRBJ1-5, with 7 nucleotides matching TRBD1. Germline V gives CDR1 MDHEN, CDR2 SYDVKM. Losses at the gene ends were 3 bases for V and 6 bases for J; bases not matched to a gene: 11. There are 16 residues in the CDR3.

About this clonotype: This could be a read error, since a much larger clone is one nucleotide away. The chain is built from TRBV5-1 and TRBJ2-3; D possibly corresponds to TRBD2 (6 bases). Trimming cost V 0 bases and J 0 bases, with 11 bases left between them. The CDR3 runs to 16 residues. Germline CDR1 SGHRS, CDR2 YFSETQ. The CDR3 region has the DNA TGCGCCAGCAGCTTGGCTGGCGGGACTAGCACAGATACGCAGTATTTT. As protein: CASSLAGGTSTDTQYF.

A note on this clonotype: Likely a read error: the CDR3 ends without its conserved phenylalanine or tryptophan. J is TRBJ2-1 and V is TRBV6-8; 13 bases line up with TRBD2. Germline CDR1 and CDR2: MNHGY and SAAAGT. The CDR3 runs to 16 residues. V dropped 2 bases and J dropped 8; count of bases not matched to a gene: 6. The CDR3 here is CASSYPGLAGEHEQFS. The DNA of the CDR3 is TGTGCCAGCAGTTACCCCGGACTAGCGGGAGAACATGAGCAGTTCTCC.

In this sample, this clonotype turned up many times. The V call is TRBV20-1, the J call TRBJ1-5, with 9 bases that match TRBD1. The V gene's germline CDR1 is DFQATT and CDR2 SNEGSKA (reference sequence). V lost 1 base and J lost 5; bases outside the gene matches: 3. The CDR3 length is 14 residues. The CDR3 reads CSARGTGDHQPQHF. As DNA, the CDR3 is TGCAGTGCTAGAGGGACAGGGGACCATCAGCCCCAGCATTTT.

This clonotype was seen repeatedly, ten times or more. The gene calls are TRBV4-3 and TRBJ1-2; no clear D gene. This CDR3 region has 14 residues. V lost 0 bases, J lost 5 bases, and 10 bases lay in between. Germline V gene data show CDR1 as LGHNA and CDR2 as YSLEER. CDR3 amino acids: CASSQDRKDYGYTF. The CDR3 DNA follows: TGCGCCAGCAGCCAAGATCGGAAAGATTATGGCTACACCTTC.

This clonotype has at least ten counts. This chain joins TRBV11-3 and TRBJ2-7; D gene ambiguous. This CDR3 has 13 amino acids. Germline lookup yields CDR1 SGHNT and CDR2 YENEEA. The ends were cut back, 3 bases at V and 1 base at J, with 7 bases in the middle. The CDR3 coding sequence is TGTGCCAGCAGCTTGTCAAATTCCTACGAGCAGTACTTC. Translation gives CASSLSNSYEQYF.

This clonotype was found many times. The chain couples TRBV12-3 or TRBV12-4 to TRBJ2-3; 8 bases are shared with TRBD2. CDR3 length: 17 residues. Germline trimming cut 0 bases from V and 4 bases from J; bases unmatched to any gene: 9. CDR3 nucleotide sequence: TGTGCCAGCAGTTTAGCCGGTGTCGCGGGAGGATCAGATACGCAGTATTTT. Translated, it gives CASSLAGVAGGSDTQYF.

This clonotype came up many times. The gene calls are TRBV11-2 and TRBJ2-1; D is possibly TRBD1 or TRBD2 (5 bases each). Germline V gives CDR1 SGHAT, CDR2 FQNNGV. The germline V and J ends were trimmed by 1 base and 12 bases, with 13 bases remaining between them. The CDR3 is made up of 13 amino acids. CDR3 DNA: TGTGCCAGCAGCTTAGGAGGGGCCCTCAGGCAGTTCTTC. This gives the protein CASSLGGALRQFF.

In its sample, this clonotype was seen many times. The chain recombines TRBV7-6 with TRBJ2-2, with 9 bases fitting TRBD1. CDR3 length equals 18 residues. J lost 4 bases, V lost 0 bases, and 9 bases had no gene match. CDR1 is SGHVS, CDR2 FNYEAQ, per germline. This CDR3 is CASSLAPGQGPRTGELFF. The CDR3 region has the DNA TGTGCCAGCAGCTTAGCGCCGGGACAGGGCCCTCGCACCGGGGAGCTGTTTTTT.

This clonotype has only one observation. V usage is TRBV7-3 and J usage is TRBJ2-7; D uncertain. Germline V gives CDR1 SGHTA, CDR2 FQGTGA. V was shortened by 5 bases and J by 5 bases, with 13 bases between the two germline ends. This CDR3 has 13 amino acids. The CDR3 loop reads CASSPRIRHEQYF. As DNA, the CDR3 is TGTGCCAGCAGCCCACGGATCCGCCACGAGCAGTACTTC.

This clonotype came up many times. The rearrangement joins TRBV9 to TRBJ2-2, with TRBD2 matching 11 bases. The junction had 7 bases not matched to a gene; V was cut back by 3 bases and J by 3 bases. Germline values: CDR1 SGDLS, CDR2 YYNGEE. There are 17 residues in the CDR3. CDR3 nucleotides: TGTGCCAGCAGCGGGGTAGCGGGAGGGCCTTACACCGGGGAGCTGTTTTTT. Translation gives CASSGVAGGPYTGELFF.

This clonotype was counted at least ten times. At one of its ends the junction is not consistent with the germline gene, which may arise from a read error. V is TRBV6-1 and J is TRBJ2-3; D tentatively reads TRBD1 or TRBD2 (7 bases each). This CDR3 comprises 14 residues. Germline lookup yields CDR1 MNHNS and CDR2 SASEGT. CDR3 bases: TGTGCCAGCAATGAAGGGAGGGGGCGGGATACGCAGTATTTT. The encoded protein is CASNEGRGRDTQYF.

This clonotype was observed many times. The CDR3 here is CASSSGADTQYF. As DNA, the CDR3 is TGTGCCAGCAGCTCCGGTGCAGATACGCAGTATTTT. The chain employs TRBV7-3 and TRBJ2-3, with D unresolved. The CDR3 is 12 residues long. Trimming cost V 4 bases and J 4 bases, with 6 bases left between them. Germline CDR1 and CDR2: SGHTA and FQGTGA.

This clonotype came up many times. The chain uses TRBV20-1 and TRBJ2-1; weak D call: TRBD2 (7 bases). Germline assignment: CDR1 DFQATT and CDR2 SNEGSKA (reference sequence). The CDR3 has 15 amino acids. V was trimmed by 5 bases and J by 1 base, leaving 15 bases between them. This CDR3 is CSASPGGNSYNEQFF. The CDR3 DNA reads TGCAGTGCTTCTCCGGGGGGCAATTCCTACAATGAGCAGTTCTTC.

This clonotype was counted at least ten times. The gene calls are TRBV18 and TRBJ1-3; TRBD1 matches 7 bases. The J segment lost 4 bases and the V segment lost 1 base, leaving 10 bases of the junction unmatched. The CDR3 is 17 residues long. The V gene's germline CDR1 is KGHSH and CDR2 LQKENI. The CDR3 loop reads CASSPRGSGGAGNTIYF. As DNA, the CDR3 is TGTGCCAGCTCACCACGTGGATCAGGGGGAGCCGGAAACACCATATATTTT.

J is TRBJ2-7 and V is TRBV20-1; D might be TRBD1 or TRBD2, each matching 6 bases. V was cut by 5 bases and J by 6 bases, with 23 bases left in between. The CDR3 is made up of 15 amino acids. From germline, CDR1 is DFQATT and CDR2 SNEGSKA (reference sequence). The CDR3 reads CSAPRTGSGGLEQYF. The CDR3 DNA sequence: TGCAGTGCTCCCCGGACCGGGTCTGGGGGGCTCGAGCAGTACTTC.

This clonotype is categorized as medium-sized. This chain joins TRBV27 and TRBJ1-6; D might be TRBD1 (6 bases). V was trimmed by 3 bases and J by 6 bases, leaving 18 bases between them. CDR3 size: 17 residues. CDR1 and CDR2 from the germline V gene are MNHEY and SMNVEV (reference sequence). In DNA form, the CDR3 reads TGTGCCAGCAGTTTGGGGGCTCAGTGGCTTCTTAATTCACCCCTCCACTTT. It translates to CASSLGAQWLLNSPLHF.

The CDR3 is CASNPGSTGELFF. CDR3 coding DNA: TGTGCCAGCAATCCGGGTAGCACCGGGGAGCTGTTTTTT. V gene TRBV3-1 combines with J gene TRBJ2-2, with unresolved D. Germline V gene sequence: CDR1 LGHDT, CDR2 YNNKEL (reference sequence). This CDR3 comprises 13 residues. The V gene lost 7 bases and the J gene lost 4 bases, with 10 bases spanning the gap.

The genes are TRBV4-1 and TRBJ1-6; D ambiguous. Germline V gene data show CDR1 as MGHRA and CDR2 as YSYEKL. V was shortened by 0 bases and J by 6 bases, with 9 bases between the two germline ends. The CDR3 sequence is 15 residues long. The CDR3 here is CASSQDLNFNSPLHF. Here the CDR3 DNA reads TGCGCCAGCAGCCAAGATCTAAATTTTAATTCACCCCTCCACTTT.

This clonotype is judged medium-sized. The chain couples TRBV6-4 to TRBJ2-3, with D unresolved. Germline V gives CDR1 MRHNA, CDR2 SNTAGT. V shed 0 bases and J shed 0 bases, with 7 bases lying between them. The length of the CDR3 is 15 residues. CDR3 sequence reads: CASSDSSSSTDTQYF. CDR3 coding DNA: TGTGCCAGCAGTGACTCAAGCAGTAGCACAGATACGCAGTATTTT.